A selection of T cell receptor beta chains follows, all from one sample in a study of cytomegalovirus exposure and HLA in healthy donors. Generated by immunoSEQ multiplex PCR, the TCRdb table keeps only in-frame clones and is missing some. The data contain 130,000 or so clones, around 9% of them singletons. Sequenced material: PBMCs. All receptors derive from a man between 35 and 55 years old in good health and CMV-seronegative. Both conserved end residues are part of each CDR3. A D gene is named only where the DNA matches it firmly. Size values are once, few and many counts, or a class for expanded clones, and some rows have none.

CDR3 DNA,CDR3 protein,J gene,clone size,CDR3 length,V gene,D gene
TGTGCTAGTGGCTTGGGGGGCGGGGAGAAGACCTCTGGAAACACCATATATTTT,CASGLGGGEKTSGNTIYF,TRBJ1-3,few,18,TRBV12-5,-
TGTGCCAGCAGTTTATTGTCAGGGGCCGGGACCTACGAGCAGTACTTC,CASSLLSGAGTYEQYF,TRBJ2-7,-,16,TRBV28,-
TGCGCCAGCAGCCAAGACTTAGCGGGGGGGCGTGAGCAGTACTTC,CASSQDLAGGREQYF,TRBJ2-7,medium-sized,15,TRBV4-1,TRBD2
TGTGCCAGCAGCGCCTACAGGGGGAAACCCATATCCGGATCAGTCCTCCACTTT,CASSAYRGKPISGSVLHF,TRBJ1-6,-,18,TRBV11-2,TRBD1
TGCGCCAGCAGTCAACGCTCACTAGGGGGCTACACCTTC,CASSQRSLGGYTF,TRBJ1-2,-,13,TRBV23-1,-
TGTGCCAGCAGTAATTGGGACAGGGAGAATAATGAAAAACTGTTTTTT,CASSNWDRENNEKLFF,TRBJ1-4,-,16,TRBV9,TRBD1
TGTGCCAGCAGTTACGAGGGTTTCAATTCACCCCTCAACTTT,CASSYEGFNSPLNF,TRBJ1-6,-,14,TRBV6-5,-
TGTGCCACCTGGGAGACGGGACTGCTTAATGAAAAACTGTTTTTT,CATWETGLLNEKLFF,TRBJ1-4,-,15,TRBV28,-
TGTGCCACCAGCAGAGATGGACTTTCGGATTCACCCCTCCACTTT,CATSRDGLSDSPLHF,TRBJ1-6,few,15,TRBV15,-
TGTGCCAGTAGTCCGACTAGCGGGGGGCATTATCTTTCAGATACGCAGTATTTT,CASSPTSGGHYLSDTQYF,TRBJ2-3,-,18,TRBV19,TRBD2
TGTGCCAGTAGTATCGGGACAGGGGGTAATGAAAAACTGTTTTTT,CASSIGTGGNEKLFF,TRBJ1-4,-,15,TRBV19,TRBD1
TGTGCCAGCAGCGTCACAGTCTCTGGAAACACCATATATTTT,CASSVTVSGNTIYF,TRBJ1-3,few,14,TRBV5-6,-
TGCGCCAGCAGCCATCATGGACAGGGGTCCGGGGAGCTGTTTTTT,CASSHHGQGSGELFF,TRBJ2-2,few,15,TRBV4-3,TRBD1
TGTGCCAGCAGTCTTGTTCCACTCTACGAGCAGTACTTC,CASSLVPLYEQYF,TRBJ2-7,-,13,TRBV27,-
TGCGCCAGCAGCCGCAATAGTTGGTATTCACCCCTCCACTTT,CASSRNSWYSPLHF,TRBJ1-6,few,14,TRBV4-3,-
TGCGCCAGCAGCTTGGGGACAGGGTATAATCAGCCCCAGCATTTT,CASSLGTGYNQPQHF,TRBJ1-5,-,15,TRBV5-1,TRBD1
TGTGCCAGCAGTCTCTCGACAGGGAGGACTGAAGCTTTCTTT,CASSLSTGRTEAFF,TRBJ1-1,-,14,TRBV6-5,TRBD1
TGTGCCATCAGTGAGTCGAGGACTAGCGGCCACAATGAGCAGTTCTTC,CAISESRTSGHNEQFF,TRBJ2-1,-,16,TRBV10-3,TRBD2
TGTGCCAGCAGTGAACTAAACACTGAAGCTTTCTTT,CASSELNTEAFF,TRBJ1-1,-,12,TRBV2,-
TGTGCCAGCAGCTTTCACAGGGAGGGCACTGAAGCTTTCTTT,CASSFHREGTEAFF,TRBJ1-1,few,14,TRBV7-2,-
TGCGCCAGCAGCTCCCGCAGGGGGGACACTGAAGCTTTCTTT,CASSSRRGDTEAFF,TRBJ1-1,few,14,TRBV5-1,TRBD1
TGCGCCAGCAGCTTGCCGTCGGGCTACGAGCAGTACTTC,CASSLPSGYEQYF,TRBJ2-7,few,13,TRBV5-1,-
TGTGCCAGCGCCCCAGGGGGACAGTACCAAGAGACCCAGTACTTC,CASAPGGQYQETQYF,TRBJ2-5,-,15,TRBV28,TRBD1
TGTGCCTGGAGTGTAACTAGTTCGGAGACCCAGTACTTC,CAWSVTSSETQYF,TRBJ2-5,few,13,TRBV30,-
TGTGCCACCAGCAGAGGACAGGGCTATGGCTACACCTTC,CATSRGQGYGYTF,TRBJ1-2,-,13,TRBV15,TRBD1
TGTGCCAGCAGCGACATCGCCAGGGGGCGCGACCAAGAGACCCAGTACTTC,CASSDIARGRDQETQYF,TRBJ2-5,-,17,TRBV11-2,TRBD1
TGTGCCAGCACCCAGGGTAGCGGTGGGCCCCAAGAGACCCAGTACTTC,CASTQGSGGPQETQYF,TRBJ2-5,few,16,TRBV9,-
TGTGCCTGGAGCTTGGGGACTTACAATGAGCAGTTCTTC,CAWSLGTYNEQFF,TRBJ2-1,-,13,TRBV30,-
TGTGCCAGCAGTTCGCCCAGACAGGGTACAGATACGCAGTATTTT,CASSSPRQGTDTQYF,TRBJ2-3,-,15,TRBV6-5,TRBD1
TGTGCCAGCAGTTTGGGGGGTGACGGGCAGCCCCAGCATTTT,CASSLGGDGQPQHF,TRBJ1-5,-,14,TRBV27,-
TGTGCCAGTACCCCGGAGGGGGGGTTCACTGAAGCTTTCTTT,CASTPEGGFTEAFF,TRBJ1-1,few,14,TRBV19,-
TGTGCCAGCAGTTCGACAGGGATTTGGGGCTACACCTTC,CASSSTGIWGYTF,TRBJ1-2,-,13,TRBV28,TRBD1
TGTGCTAGTGGGGACTCCCCTAGCAATCAGCCCCAGCATTTT,CASGDSPSNQPQHF,TRBJ1-5,-,14,TRBV12-5,-
TGTGCCAGTAGCGCGACTCAGGGCAACGAGCAGTACTTC,CASSATQGNEQYF,TRBJ2-7,few,13,TRBV19,-
TGTGCCAGCAGTGAGCCGGACAGCCTTAGGGGCTACACCTTC,CASSEPDSLRGYTF,TRBJ1-2,-,14,TRBV6-1,-
TGTGCCTTTCTACACTCGACAAACTATGGCTACACCTTC,CAFLHSTNYGYTF,TRBJ1-2,-,13,TRBV30,-
TGTGCCAGCGGGGACAGGGGCCCCTATGGCTACACCTTC,CASGDRGPYGYTF,TRBJ1-2,few,13,TRBV6-1,TRBD1
TGTGCCAGTGGAGGGCAGGACACAGATACGCAGTATTTT,CASGGQDTDTQYF,TRBJ2-3,many,13,TRBV6-1,-
TGTGCCAGCAGCGTAGAAGGGGTATTCACAGATACGCAGTATTTT,CASSVEGVFTDTQYF,TRBJ2-3,few,15,TRBV9,-
TGTGCCAGCAGGGGGTACAGGGAGAATGAAAAACTGTTTTTT,CASRGYRENEKLFF,TRBJ1-4,-,14,TRBV27,-
TGCGCCAGCAGCTTGGGCGTCACCTACACTGAAGCTTTCTTT,CASSLGVTYTEAFF,TRBJ1-1,few,14,TRBV5-1,-
TGTGCCAGCAGCTGGGAGACTAGCTGGACCGGGGAGCTGTTTTTT,CASSWETSWTGELFF,TRBJ2-2,few,15,TRBV5-5,TRBD2
TGTGCCAGCAGCCCGAACCTGGGACTAGCGGGGGCGGGGACCCAGTACTTC,CASSPNLGLAGAGTQYF,TRBJ2-5,-,17,TRBV5-4,TRBD2
TGTGCCAGCAGTGAGGGGACAGGGAATGGGGAAGAGACCCAGTACTTC,CASSEGTGNGEETQYF,TRBJ2-5,few,16,TRBV6-1,TRBD1
TGCGCCAGCAGCTTGGGGAGCGGGGGATACACAGATACGCAGTATTTT,CASSLGSGGYTDTQYF,TRBJ2-3,few,16,TRBV5-1,TRBD2
TGTGCTAGTGTTTTCCCGGGAACCTACGAGCAGTACTTC,CASVFPGTYEQYF,TRBJ2-7,-,13,TRBV12-5,-
TGTGCCAGCAGCTTCGGCCCTAGCGGGGGGGGAGAGACCCAGTACTTC,CASSFGPSGGGETQYF,TRBJ2-5,-,16,TRBV7-3,TRBD2
TGTGCCAGCAGTGAAGCGCTAGGAGCGGACTCACCCCTCCACTTT,CASSEALGADSPLHF,TRBJ1-6,few,15,TRBV2,-
TGTGCCAGCAGTGACTCTGCAGGGGACAGGGTTACCAATGAGCAGTTCTTC,CASSDSAGDRVTNEQFF,TRBJ2-1,-,17,TRBV6-4,TRBD1
TGTGCCAGCAGCCGGGGGGGAGGGACTGAAGCTTTCTTT,CASSRGGGTEAFF,TRBJ1-1,few,13,TRBV28,-
TGTGCCTGGAGCACCCAGGGGGGCGGGTCCTACGAGCAGTACTTC,CAWSTQGGGSYEQYF,TRBJ2-7,few,15,TRBV30,-
TGTGCCAGCAGCTTAGCACCTGGTCGGGGGCAGCCCCAGCATTTT,CASSLAPGRGQPQHF,TRBJ1-5,few,15,TRBV7-9,-
TGTGCCATCAGTGAGAGTGGGACAGGGGAAACTGAAGCTTTCTTT,CAISESGTGETEAFF,TRBJ1-1,few,15,TRBV10-3,TRBD1
TGTGCCAGCAGCCCACGACTAGCGGGGGCCGCGAACCCCGGGGAGCTGTTTTTT,CASSPRLAGAANPGELFF,TRBJ2-2,-,18,TRBV13,TRBD2
TGTGCCAGCAGTGAAGCTGAGGCTGCCACTTCCTACGAGCAGTACTTC,CASSEAEAATSYEQYF,TRBJ2-7,few,16,TRBV2,-
TGTGCCAGCAGTTACTCGATCGGGGTTTATTACGAGCAGTACTTC,CASSYSIGVYYEQYF,TRBJ2-7,-,15,TRBV6-6,-
TGTGCCAGCAGCCAAGAGTTTAGCTCCTACGAGCAGTACTTC,CASSQEFSSYEQYF,TRBJ2-7,-,14,TRBV4-2,-
TGTGCCAGTAGTAGTACAGGGGATCGATCACCCCTCCACTTT,CASSSTGDRSPLHF,TRBJ1-6,-,14,TRBV19,TRBD1
TGTGCCAGCAGTTACTCGGAGACCCCCGGGTTCTTC,CASSYSETPGFF,TRBJ2-1,-,12,TRBV6-5,-
TGTGCCAGCAGCTCAAACAGTTACAATGAGCAGTTCTTC,CASSSNSYNEQFF,TRBJ2-1,-,13,TRBV7-2,-